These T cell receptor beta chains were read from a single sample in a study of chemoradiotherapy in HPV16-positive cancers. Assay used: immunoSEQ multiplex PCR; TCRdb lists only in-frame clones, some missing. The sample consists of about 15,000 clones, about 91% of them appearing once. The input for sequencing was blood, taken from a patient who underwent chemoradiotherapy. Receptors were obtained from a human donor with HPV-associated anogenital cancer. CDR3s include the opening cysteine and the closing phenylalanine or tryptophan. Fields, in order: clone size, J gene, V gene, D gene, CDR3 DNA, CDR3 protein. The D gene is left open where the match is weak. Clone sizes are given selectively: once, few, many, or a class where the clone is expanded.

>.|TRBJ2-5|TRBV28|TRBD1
TGTGCCAGCAGTTTAAGGGCAGGGGGCCAGGAGACCCAGTACTTC
CASSLRAGGQETQYF
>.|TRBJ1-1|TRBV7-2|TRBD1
TGTGCCAGCAGCCCCAGACAGGGGGTGACTGAAGCTTTCTTT
CASSPRQGVTEAFF
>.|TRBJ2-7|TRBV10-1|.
TGCGCCAGCAGTGAGAGACAGGACTACGAGCAGTACTTC
CASSERQDYEQYF
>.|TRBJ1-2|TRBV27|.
TGTGCCAGCTACGGACAGTTTCCGAGTGGCTACACCTTC
CASYGQFPSGYTF
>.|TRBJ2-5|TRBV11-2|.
TGTGCCAGCAGCTTAGTCGGGGGGCCTTGGGAGACCCAGTACTTC
CASSLVGGPWETQYF
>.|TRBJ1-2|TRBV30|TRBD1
TGTGCCTGGAGTGTAGACAGGGCGGGGGGCTACACCTTC
CAWSVDRAGGYTF
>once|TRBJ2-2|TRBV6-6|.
TGTGCCAGCAGTTACTCGCCGGACACCGGGGAGCTGTTTTTT
CASSYSPDTGELFF
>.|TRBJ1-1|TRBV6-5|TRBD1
TGTGCCAGCAGCGGAACAGGGGTCATGAACACTGAAGCTTTCTTT
CASSGTGVMNTEAFF
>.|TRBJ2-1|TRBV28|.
TGTGCCAGCAGTCCCCGGGGCAGGGGGGATGAGCAGTTCTTC
CASSPRGRGDEQFF
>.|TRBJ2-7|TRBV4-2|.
TGTGCCAGCAGCCAAGCGGCTTTTGCGGAATCCTACGAGCAGTACTTC
CASSQAAFAESYEQYF
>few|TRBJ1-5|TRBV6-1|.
TGTGCCAGCAGTGAGTCAGCGGTCTTGTTTAGCAATCAGCCCCAGCATTTT
CASSESAVLFSNQPQHF
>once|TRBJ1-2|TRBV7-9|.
TGTGCCAGCAGCCCCAGTGGGCCGTGGGGCTACACCTTC
CASSPSGPWGYTF
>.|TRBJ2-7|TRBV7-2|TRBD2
TGTGCCAGCAGCTCCGACGTTCCTAGCGGGGGACAATACGAGCAGTACTTC
CASSSDVPSGGQYEQYF
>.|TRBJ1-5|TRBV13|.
TGTGCCAGCAGCTTAGGGATAAATCAGCCCCAGCATTTT
CASSLGINQPQHF
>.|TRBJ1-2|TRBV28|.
TGTGCCAGCAGTCCCCGTCCGGGGTGGTTCTATGGCTACACCTTC
CASSPRPGWFYGYTF
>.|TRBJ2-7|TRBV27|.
TGTGCCAGCAGTTCGCCGTGGGGAAGGATCTTCAACGAGCAGTACTTC
CASSSPWGRIFNEQYF
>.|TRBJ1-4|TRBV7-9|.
TGTGCCAGCAGCTTAGTTGAGGGACCAATTAAAAAACTGTTTTTT
CASSLVEGPIKKLFF
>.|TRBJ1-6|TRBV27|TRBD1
TGTGCCAGCAGCGACAGGGGCCCCTATAATTCACCCCTCCACTTT
CASSDRGPYNSPLHF